The present T cell receptor (beta chain) was sequenced within a study of T cell changes during pregnancy in multiple sclerosis. The germline gives CDR1 LNHDA, CDR2 SQIVND (reference sequence). This CDR3 is 14 amino acids long. V lost 2 bases, J lost 0 bases, and 8 bases lay in between. Libraries were prepared by immunoSEQ multiplex PCR; TCRdb keeps only in-frame clonotypes and omits some of them. The sample shows under 70,000 clones, 90% of them seen only once. The rearrangement links TRBV19 to TRBJ2-7; D gene ambiguous. Sequencing was performed on peripheral blood, taken in the third trimester of pregnancy. The clonotype originates from a female donor in good health, enrolled as a control in a pregnancy study. The CDR3 sequence is CASSISQASYEQYF. The CDR3 DNA follows: TGTGCCAGTAGTATATCTCAGGCCTCCTACGAGCAGTACTTC.